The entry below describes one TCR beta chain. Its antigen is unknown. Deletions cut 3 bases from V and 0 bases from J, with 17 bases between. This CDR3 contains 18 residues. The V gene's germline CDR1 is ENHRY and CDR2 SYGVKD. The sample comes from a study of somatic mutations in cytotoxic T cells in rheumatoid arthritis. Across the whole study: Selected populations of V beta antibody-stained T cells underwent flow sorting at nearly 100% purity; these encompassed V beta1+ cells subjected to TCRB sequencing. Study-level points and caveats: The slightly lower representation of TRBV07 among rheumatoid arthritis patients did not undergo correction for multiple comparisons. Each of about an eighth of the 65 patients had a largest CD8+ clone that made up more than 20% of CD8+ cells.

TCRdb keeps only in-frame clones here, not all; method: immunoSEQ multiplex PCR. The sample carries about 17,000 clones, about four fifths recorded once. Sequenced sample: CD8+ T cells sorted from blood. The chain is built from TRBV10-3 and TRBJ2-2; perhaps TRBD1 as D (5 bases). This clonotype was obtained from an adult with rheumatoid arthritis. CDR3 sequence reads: CAISDVYLGEPNTGELFF. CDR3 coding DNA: TGTGCCATCAGTGATGTTTATTTAGGGGAACCGAACACCGGGGAGCTGTTTTTT.